These 5 T cell receptor beta chains came from one sample sequenced in a study of cytomegalovirus exposure and HLA in healthy donors. This PCR relied on a set of 60 Vbeta primers and 13 Jbeta primers. Libraries were prepared by immunoSEQ multiplex PCR; TCRdb keeps only in-frame clonotypes and omits some of them. The sample lists some 170,000 clones; around 80% were seen once. The sample taken for sequencing was PBMCs. Receptor source: a middle-aged man in good health and CMV-seronegative.

CDR3 nucleotides: TGTGCCAGTAGCAGCGGGAGCAATTCGGGGACCCAGTACTTC. Residues: CASSSGSNSGTQYF. V and J are TRBV19 and TRBJ2-5, with 8 bases matching TRBD2. The CDR3 sequence is 14 residues long. Germline V gene lookup returns CDR1 LNHDA and CDR2 SQIVND (reference sequence). Germline trimming cut 6 bases from V and 7 bases from J; bases unmatched to any gene: 10.

The V gene is TRBV29-1, the J gene TRBJ1-1; maybe TRBD1 (5 bases). The germline V and J ends were trimmed by 6 bases and 0 bases, with 11 bases remaining between them. Germline CDR1 is SQVTM and CDR2 is ANQGSEA. The CDR3 is 13 amino acids. Here the CDR3 reads CSVAGPMNTEAFF. The CDR3 DNA reads TGCAGCGTGGCGGGGCCTATGAACACTGAAGCTTTCTTT.

This clone was seen more than once but under ten times. The chain has TRBV7-9 and TRBJ1-1; TRBD1 aligns across 9 bases. CDR3 length: 14 amino acids. The ends lost 4 bases at V and 1 base at J; junction bases unmatched: 1. CDR1 is SEHNR, CDR2 FQNEAQ, per germline (reference sequence). CDR3 sequence (DNA): TGTGCCAGCAGCTCGGGACAGGGGAACACTGAAGCTTTCTTT. Its protein is CASSSGQGNTEAFF.

This chain uses TRBV19 with TRBJ1-5; maybe TRBD1 (5 bases). V dropped 5 bases and J dropped 6 bases, with 11 bases sitting between them. The germline CDR1 and CDR2 sequences are LNHDA and SQIVND (reference sequence). The CDR3 consists of 13 residues. The CDR3 region has the DNA TGTGCCAGTAGTTGGGGGGTCCCTCAGCCCCAGCATTTT. It specifies CASSWGVPQPQHF.

The V gene is TRBV6-6, the J gene TRBJ2-1; D remains ambiguous. The CDR3 spans 14 residues. In germline, CDR1 is MNHNY, CDR2 SVGAGI (reference sequence). V gave up 2 bases and J gave up 1 base, with 6 bases separating them. The CDR3 bases are TGTGCCAGCAGTTACGTGGAGTCCTACAATGAGCAGTTCTTC. Translated: CASSYVESYNEQFF.